This T cell receptor beta chain was captured in a study of OX40 agonist ivuxolimab in advanced cancers. In the study overall: Ivuxolimab, which targeted the costimulatory receptor OX40 (CD134), was an agonistic, fully human IgG2 monoclonal antibody. Intravenous ivuxolimab was administered to patients every 2 weeks at six dose levels: 0.01, 0.1, 0.3, 1.5, 3 and 10 mg/kg. Among the approximately 50 dose-escalation patients, about 19 had hepatocellular carcinoma, 15 or so melanoma, 9 renal cell carcinoma and 9 head and neck cancer. In the dose-escalation cohort, nearly 85% of patients were male, and the mean age was around 65 years with a range of roughly 23 to 79. Prior anti-PD-1, anti-PD-L1 or anti-CTLA-4 therapy was permitted, and checkpoint inhibitors had been received by approximately 39% of dose-escalation patients. Three dose-escalation patients achieved partial responses, one with hepatocellular carcinoma and two with cutaneous melanoma. The purpose of peripheral TCRbeta sequencing was to test whether ivuxolimab changed TCR sequence diversity and led to clonal T-cell expansion. The paper reports the monotherapy dose-escalation portion (N of about 50 patients) of the phase I ivuxolimab trial.

Findings and caveats that apply to the study as a whole: After ivuxolimab, CD8+ T cells had more expanded clones than CD4+ T cells on average. Partial responders in the 0.1-3.0 mg/kg groups had among the lowest normalized peripheral clonal expansion, especially among CD8+ T cells. Low levels of normalized T-cell clonal expansion were also shown by some nonresponding patients. At doses of 0.1 to 3.0 mg/kg, clonal expansion of both CD4+ and CD8+ blood T cells was observed from baseline to week 6. Antigen specificity was not determined for the clonally expanded peripheral T cells.

Ends trimmed: V by 5 bases, J by 7 bases; bases unmatched to a gene: 13. The germline V gene (reference sequence) specifies SEHNR as CDR1 and FQNEAQ as CDR2. The CDR3 numbers 16 residues from cysteine through phenylalanine. The retained sequence is limited to the CDR3, 48 bases, with the frame set at the first base. Patients with autoimmune disease history or receiving systemic immunosuppression were excluded from the trial. In every dose cohort, peripheral blood was drawn for TCR sequencing at baseline, cycle 4 day 1, and cycle 7 day 1. Samples came from an open-label, multicenter, first-in-human phase I dose-escalation trial of ivuxolimab. Adults with locally advanced or metastatic melanoma, renal cell, hepatocellular, or head and neck squamous cell carcinoma were enrolled in the trial. Before TCR sequencing, CD4+ T cells and CD8+ T cells were sorted from peripheral blood as separate populations.

Only one count was recorded for this clone. The clone's antigen remains unknown. Base qualities were left out, and no much larger clone turns up one base away. To sequence the TCRbeta CDR3 region, genomic DNA was isolated from the sorted cells. The immunoSEQ Assay was used for sequencing of TCRbeta CDR3 regions. This is the immuneACCESS table as TCRdb keeps it, with only in-frame sequences that have V and J called. A part of the clones is gone; compared with another copy, unresolved V genes explain less than half, and the rest is unexplained. Here the sample has fewer than 85,000 clones; 90% occur a single time. The leading ten clones occupy approximately 10% of the sample.

The sequence derives from an adult with an advanced solid tumor such as melanoma, head and neck, liver or kidney cancer. The sequence joins TRBV7-9 to TRBJ2-1; 8 nucleotides in the junction match TRBD2. Source: CD4+ or CD8+ T cells sorted from blood, taken in a trial of the OX40 agonist ivuxolimab. The CDR3 sequence is CASSTPGSGNINEQFF. The nucleotides are TGTGCCAGCAGCACCCCCGGTAGCGGGAATATAAATGAGCAGTTCTTC.